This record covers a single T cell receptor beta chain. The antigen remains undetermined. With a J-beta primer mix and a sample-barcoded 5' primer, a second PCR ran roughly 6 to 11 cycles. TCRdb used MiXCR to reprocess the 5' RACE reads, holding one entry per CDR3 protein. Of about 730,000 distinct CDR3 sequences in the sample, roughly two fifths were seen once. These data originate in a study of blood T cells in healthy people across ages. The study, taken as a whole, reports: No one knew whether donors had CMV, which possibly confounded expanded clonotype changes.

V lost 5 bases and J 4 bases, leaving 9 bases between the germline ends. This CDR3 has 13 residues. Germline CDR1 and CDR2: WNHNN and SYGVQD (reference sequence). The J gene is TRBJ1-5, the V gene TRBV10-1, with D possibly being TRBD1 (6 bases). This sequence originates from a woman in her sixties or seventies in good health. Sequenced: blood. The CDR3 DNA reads TGCGCCAGCAGTCAGGGGACAAATCAGCCCCAGCATTTT. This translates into CASSQGTNQPQHF.